Listed below are T cell receptor beta chains from one sample, sequenced in a study of CD8 T cells in ankylosing spondylitis. TCRdb ran MiXCR on the 5' RACE reads and lists one entry per CDR3 protein. The table shows 250,000 to 300,000 distinct CDR3 sequences, with approximately 20% occurring only once. Sequencing was carried out using blood, either unsorted or a sorted T cell fraction (not recorded which). Source of these receptors: a male donor with ankylosing spondylitis or in good health (not recorded which). Both conserved end residues are part of each CDR3. D genes are given only for firm matches. Not every row has a clone size; where given, it reads once, few, many or a size class.

J gene,V gene,D gene,CDR3 length,clone size,CDR3 DNA,CDR3 protein
TRBJ2-1,TRBV20-1,NA,15,NA,TGCAGTGCTAGAGAACCCCTCGGCGCGAGGAATGAGCAGTTCTTC,CSAREPLGARNEQFF
TRBJ1-1,TRBV20-1,NA,14,NA,TGCAGTGCTAGAGACGGCGTGGGGGACACTGAAGCTTTCTTT,CSARDGVGDTEAFF
TRBJ2-3,TRBV2,NA,15,few,TGTGCCAGCAGTGCCGGGACTCGTAGCACAGATACGCAGTATTTT,CASSAGTRSTDTQYF
TRBJ1-5,TRBV12-3/TRBV12-4,NA,15,few,TGTGCCAGTTCGATCGGGGTCCTAGGCAATCAGCCCCAGCATTTT,CASSIGVLGNQPQHF
TRBJ2-3,TRBV4-2,NA,13,NA,TGTGCCAGCAGCCAATCCAGCACAGATACGCAGTATTTT,CASSQSSTDTQYF
TRBJ1-1,TRBV12-3/TRBV12-4,NA,15,NA,TGTGTCAGCATGGGGACGGAAATAGGGATCACTGAAGCTTTCTTT,CVSMGTEIGITEAFF
TRBJ2-1,TRBV12-5,NA,16,NA,TGTGCTAGTGGTTTGGTACGGAGGGAGGATGGCAATGAGCAGTTCTTC,CASGLVRREDGNEQFF
TRBJ2-1,TRBV7-2,NA,14,NA,TGTGCCAGCTCCCAAATCGACTCCTACAATGAGCAGTTCTTC,CASSQIDSYNEQFF
TRBJ2-5,TRBV20-1,TRBD2,13,few,TGCAGTGCTCCTGAAGCGGGGTTGGAGACCCAGTACTTC,CSAPEAGLETQYF
TRBJ1-3,TRBV3-1,NA,16,NA,TGTGCCAGCAGCCAAGGAGGGACATTCTCTGGAAACACCATATATTTT,CASSQGGTFSGNTIYF
TRBJ2-3,TRBV28,TRBD2,18,NA,TGTGCCAGCAGGTCCTTTCGACTAGCGGGGGCCCCCACAGATACGCAGTATTTT,CASRSFRLAGAPTDTQYF
TRBJ2-2,TRBV6-5,TRBD2,17,many,TGTGCCAGCAGTTACCTCTGGACTAGCGGGAGTCCCGGGGAGCTGTTTTTT,CASSYLWTSGSPGELFF
TRBJ2-1,TRBV12-3/TRBV12-4,TRBD2,15,few,TGTGCCAGCAGTTTAGGGAGCGGGAACTACAATGAGCAGTTCTTC,CASSLGSGNYNEQFF
TRBJ2-3,TRBV5-1,TRBD2,16,few,TGCGCCAGCAGCCCCCTCGGGGGGGGTATCACAGATACGCAGTATTTT,CASSPLGGGITDTQYF
TRBJ2-2,TRBV24-1,TRBD2,15,NA,TGTGCCACCTCGACTAGCGGGCGACTCACCGGGGAGCTGTTTTTT,CATSTSGRLTGELFF
TRBJ1-1,TRBV4-1,NA,14,few,TGCGCCAGCAGCCAAGATGAGATTTTCTCTGAAGCTTTCTTT,CASSQDEIFSEAFF
TRBJ1-1,TRBV20-1,TRBD1,14,few,TGCAGTGCTCCCCGGCAGGGGGCCAACACTGAAGCTTTCTTT,CSAPRQGANTEAFF
TRBJ2-2,TRBV12-3/TRBV12-4,TRBD2,13,NA,TGTGCCAGCAGCCGGACTAGCGGAAGTCCCCTGTTTTTT,CASSRTSGSPLFF
TRBJ2-3,TRBV29-1,TRBD2,14,NA,TGCAGCGGCCTGGCGGGAGGGCCATCTGATACGCAGTATTTT,CSGLAGGPSDTQYF
TRBJ1-6,TRBV6-1,TRBD1,16,few,TGTGCCAGCAGACTATTCGGGACAGGGGTAGGTTCACCCCTCCACTTT,CASRLFGTGVGSPLHF
TRBJ1-2,TRBV18,TRBD1,14,NA,TGTGCCAGCTCCCGGGACAGGGGAACCTATGGCTACACCTTC,CASSRDRGTYGYTF
TRBJ1-2,TRBV12-3/TRBV12-4,NA,17,few,TGTGCCAGCAGTTTAAGGCATCCCCACAGGGAGAACTATGGCTACACCTTC,CASSLRHPHRENYGYTF
TRBJ2-1,TRBV5-1,NA,16,NA,TGCGCCAGCAGCTATCTAGTGGCTAATTCGGGCAATGAGCAGTTCTTC,CASSYLVANSGNEQFF
TRBJ2-1,TRBV28,NA,16,few,TGTGCCAGCAGTTTCTGGCAGCCCAGCTCCTACAATGAGCAGTTCTTC,CASSFWQPSSYNEQFF
TRBJ1-5,TRBV5-5,NA,15,NA,TGTGCCAGCAGCTTGGCCAGAGGGGTGGGTCAGCCCCAGCATTTT,CASSLARGVGQPQHF
TRBJ2-3,TRBV15,NA,15,few,TGTGCCACCAGTCGGCGGGGGCCGGGCACAGATACGCAGTATTTT,CATSRRGPGTDTQYF
TRBJ2-2,TRBV12-3/TRBV12-4,NA,14,NA,TGTGCCAGCACCTCTGGGAGGGGGACCGGGGAGCTGTTTTTT,CASTSGRGTGELFF
TRBJ2-5,TRBV28,NA,14,NA,TGTGCCAGCAGTTCGGCAGGGGGGTCTCGGACCCAGTACTTC,CASSSAGGSRTQYF
TRBJ2-5,TRBV20-1,NA,15,many,TGCAGTGCTAGAGATGTAGGGTGGCAACGAGAGACCCAGTACTTC,CSARDVGWQRETQYF
TRBJ1-1,TRBV4-1,NA,15,NA,TGCGCCAGCAGTCCTAAGCAACCGGGGGCTGAAGAAGCTTTCTTT,CASSPKQPGAEEAFF
TRBJ1-1,TRBV7-8,NA,13,few,TGTGCCAGCAGCCCTAAGTCGTTGTCTGAAGCTTTCTTT,CASSPKSLSEAFF
TRBJ2-2,TRBV5-1,TRBD2,16,NA,TGCGCCAGCAGCTTTGGGCGAGCGGGACCCACCGGGGAGCTGTTTTTT,CASSFGRAGPTGELFF
TRBJ1-6,TRBV27,NA,12,many,TGTGCCAGCAGTTCCCTAGACTCACCCCTCCACTTT,CASSSLDSPLHF
TRBJ2-2,TRBV15,TRBD2,16,NA,TGTGCCACCAGCCAAACTAGCGGGAGGGCCGCCGGGGAGCTGTTTTTT,CATSQTSGRAAGELFF
TRBJ1-6,TRBV5-1,NA,15,many,TGCGCCAGCAGCTCCGGGACACAAGGCAATTCACCCCTCCACTTT,CASSSGTQGNSPLHF
TRBJ2-3,TRBV20-1,NA,18,NA,TGCAGTGCCGTCCCGCTAGCGCGAACCGTCCCTGCCAAGGATACGCAGTATTTT,CSAVPLARTVPAKDTQYF
TRBJ2-1,TRBV10-2,TRBD2,15,NA,TGCGCCAGCAGGATAGCGGGAGGGCCCCCCCATGAGCAGTTCTTC,CASRIAGGPPHEQFF